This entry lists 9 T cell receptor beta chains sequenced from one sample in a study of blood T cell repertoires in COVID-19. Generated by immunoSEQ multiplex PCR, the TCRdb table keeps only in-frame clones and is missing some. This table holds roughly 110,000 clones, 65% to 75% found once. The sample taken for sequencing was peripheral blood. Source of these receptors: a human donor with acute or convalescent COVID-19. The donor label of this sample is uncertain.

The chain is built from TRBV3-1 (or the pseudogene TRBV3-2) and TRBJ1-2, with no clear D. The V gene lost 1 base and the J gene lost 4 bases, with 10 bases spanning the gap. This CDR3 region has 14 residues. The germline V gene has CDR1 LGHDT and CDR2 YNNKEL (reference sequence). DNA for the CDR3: TGTGCCAGCAGCCAAGTCGGAGCCGCCTATGGCTACACCTTC. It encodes CASSQVGAAYGYTF.

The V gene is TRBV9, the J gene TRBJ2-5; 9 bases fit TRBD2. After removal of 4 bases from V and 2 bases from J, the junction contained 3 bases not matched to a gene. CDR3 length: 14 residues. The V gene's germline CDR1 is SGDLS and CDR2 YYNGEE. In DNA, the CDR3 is TGTGCCAGCAGCCAAAGCGGGGGGCAAGAGACCCAGTACTTC. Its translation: CASSQSGGQETQYF.

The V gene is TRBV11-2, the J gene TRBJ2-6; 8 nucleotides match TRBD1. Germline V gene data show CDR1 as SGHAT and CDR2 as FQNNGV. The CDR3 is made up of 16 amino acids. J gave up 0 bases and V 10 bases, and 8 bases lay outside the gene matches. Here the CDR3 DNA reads TGTGCCACAAGGGACAGGAGTAACTCTGGGGCCAACGTCCTGACTTTC. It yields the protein CATRDRSNSGANVLTF.

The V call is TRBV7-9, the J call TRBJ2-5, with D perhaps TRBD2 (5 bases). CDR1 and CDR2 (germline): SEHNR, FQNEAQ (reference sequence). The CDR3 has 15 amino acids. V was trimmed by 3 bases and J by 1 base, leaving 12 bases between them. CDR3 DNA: TGTGCCAGCAGCTTGGGCGCGGGCAGCCAAGAGACCCAGTACTTC. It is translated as CASSLGAGSQETQYF.

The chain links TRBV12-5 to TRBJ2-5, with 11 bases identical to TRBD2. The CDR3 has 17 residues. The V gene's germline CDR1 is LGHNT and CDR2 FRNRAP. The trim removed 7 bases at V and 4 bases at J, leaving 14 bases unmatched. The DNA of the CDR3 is TGTGCTAGTGCCCAGGGTAGCGGGGGGGGAGTCGGAGAGACCCAGTACTTC. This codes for CASAQGSGGGVGETQYF.

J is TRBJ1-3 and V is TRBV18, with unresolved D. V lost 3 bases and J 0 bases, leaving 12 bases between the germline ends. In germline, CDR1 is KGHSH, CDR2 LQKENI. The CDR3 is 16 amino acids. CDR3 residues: CASSPRTEPSGNTIYF. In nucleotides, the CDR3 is TGTGCCAGCTCACCCCGAACTGAACCCTCTGGAAACACCATATATTTT.

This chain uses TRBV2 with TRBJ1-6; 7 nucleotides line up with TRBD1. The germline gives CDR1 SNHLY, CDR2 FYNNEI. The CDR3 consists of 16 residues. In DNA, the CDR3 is TGTGCAACCAGGAGAGAGGGGGCTTCCTATAATTCACCCCTCCACTTT. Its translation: CATRREGASYNSPLHF.

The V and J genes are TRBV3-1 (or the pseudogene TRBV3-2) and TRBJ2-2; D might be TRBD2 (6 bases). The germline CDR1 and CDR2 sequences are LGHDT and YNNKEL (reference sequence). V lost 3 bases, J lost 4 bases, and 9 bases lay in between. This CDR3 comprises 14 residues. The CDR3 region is CASSHYGSTGELFF. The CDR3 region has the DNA TGTGCCAGCAGCCACTACGGGAGCACCGGGGAGCTGTTTTTT.

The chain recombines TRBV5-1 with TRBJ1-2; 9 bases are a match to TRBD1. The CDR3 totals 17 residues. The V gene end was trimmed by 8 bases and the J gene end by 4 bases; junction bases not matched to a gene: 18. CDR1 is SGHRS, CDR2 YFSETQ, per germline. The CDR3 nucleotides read TGCGCCAGTAATGCTGGACAGGGGCTTTCCGTTGGCTATGGCTACACCTTC. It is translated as CASNAGQGLSVGYGYTF.